The 17 T cell receptor beta chains given below trace back to one sample, sequenced in a study of molecular identifiers for immune sequencing clone quantification. TCRdb re-derived calls from the PCR reads in MiXCR, one entry per CDR3 protein. In the table there are about 320,000 distinct CDR3 sequences, about a fifth of which are singletons. Material: naive CD8+ T cells from blood, with Jurkat cell RNA spiked in. Stated subset: FACS-sorted CD8+CD4-CCR7+CD45RA+ naive T cells. Receptor source: a human donor in good health. Some libraries in this study had Jurkat cell RNA spiked in.

The chain uses TRBV2 and TRBJ2-4; a weak D match, TRBD1 (6 bases). The CDR3 sequence is 16 residues long. V lost 0 bases and J lost 0, with 9 bases in between. Per the germline V gene, CDR1 is SNHLY and CDR2 is FYNNEI. The CDR3 sequence: CASSEAGAIAKNIQYF. CDR3 nucleotides: TGTGCCAGCAGTGAAGCGGGGGCGATAGCCAAAAACATTCAGTACTTC.

On this clonotype itself: The junction differs from germline at one of its ends, possibly a read error. This rearrangement joins TRBV29-1 to TRBJ2-3, with a possible D match to TRBD1 (6 bases). Per the germline V gene, CDR1 is SQVTM and CDR2 is ANQGSEA. This CDR3 region has 16 residues. DNA for the CDR3: TGCAGCGCTGAAGTGGTTCAACAGGGACGCACAGATACGCAGTATTTT. Protein product: CSAEVVQQGRTDTQYF.

This clonotype showed up many times. The chain has TRBV5-4 and TRBJ2-2, with D tentatively TRBD1 (5 bases). This CDR3 region has 17 residues. Trimming removed 0 bases from V and 1 base from J, with 13 bases in between. The germline V gene has CDR1 SGHNT and CDR2 YYREEE (reference sequence). For the CDR3, the DNA is TGTGCCAGCAGCTTGGTATCGGCAGGGCTGAACACCGGGGAGCTGTTTTTT. It encodes CASSLVSAGLNTGELFF.

In this sample, this clonotype turned up a few times. J is TRBJ2-7 and V is TRBV30, with TRBD1 identical over 11 bases. This CDR3 is 16 amino acids long. The ends lost 0 bases at V and 4 bases at J; junction bases unmatched: 8. Germline CDR1 GTSNPN, CDR2 SVGIG (reference sequence). CDR3 nucleotide sequence: TGTGCCTGGAGTGTTAGGAGGACAGGGGGCCTGTACGAGCAGTACTTC. Translating it yields CAWSVRRTGGLYEQYF.

This clonotype was seen a few times. The chain employs TRBV6-2 or TRBV6-3 and TRBJ2-7, with 7 bases identical to TRBD2. Germline V gene sequence: CDR1 MNHEY, CDR2 SVGEGT. This CDR3 is built from 13 residues. V trimming: 0 bases; J trimming: 7 bases; junction bases outside the gene matches: 3. CDR3 residues: CASSYSTGGEQYF. The CDR3, as DNA: TGTGCCAGCAGTTACTCGACGGGGGGTGAGCAGTACTTC.

This clonotype occurred a few times. This chain links TRBV27 with TRBJ1-3; D unclear. The V end was cut by 0 bases, the J end by 0 bases, with 6 bases between. The CDR3 sequence is 15 residues long. Per germline, CDR1 MNHEY and CDR2 SMNVEV (reference sequence). In DNA form, the CDR3 reads TGTGCCAGCAGTTTATCACTAACCTCTGGAAACACCATATATTTT. Protein: CASSLSLTSGNTIYF.

This clonotype was seen ten or more times. The chain has TRBV10-2 and TRBJ2-2; the D gene is possibly TRBD2 (6 bases). The V end was cut by 6 bases, the J end by 6 bases, with 8 bases between. The CDR3 is made up of 12 amino acids. Per the germline V gene, CDR1 is WSHSY and CDR2 is SAAADI. The CDR3 protein is CASRLAPGELFF. The CDR3 DNA is TGCGCCAGCAGGCTAGCGCCCGGGGAGCTGTTTTTT.

This clonotype was seen many times. V and J are TRBV7-9 and TRBJ2-3; D may correspond to TRBD1 or TRBD2 (7 bases each). V was cut by 1 base and J by 3 bases, with 14 bases left in between. Germline V lookup: CDR1 SEHNR, CDR2 FQNEAQ (reference sequence). The CDR3 length is 16 residues. The CDR3 spells CASSLDPAGQTDTQYF. For the CDR3, the DNA is TGTGCCAGCAGCTTAGATCCAGCGGGACAGACAGATACGCAGTATTTT.

This clonotype has more than one count but fewer than ten. The rearrangement uses TRBV5-1 and TRBJ2-3; 9 nucleotides line up with TRBD2. V was clipped by 1 base and J by 2 bases; unmatched bases: 2. Germline V CDR1 and CDR2: SGHRS, YFSETQ. The CDR3 extends over 15 amino acids. This CDR3 reads CASSLTSGHTDTQYF. DNA of the CDR3: TGCGCCAGCAGCTTGACTAGCGGGCACACAGATACGCAGTATTTT.

Details on this clonotype: The CDR3 end shows no conserved phenylalanine or tryptophan, and so a read error is likely. The gene calls are TRBV9 and TRBJ1-1; D is possibly TRBD1 (5 bases). CDR3 length equals 15 residues. Germline CDR1 reads SGDLS; CDR2 reads YYNGEE. Trimming removed 3 bases from V and 2 bases from J, with 14 bases in between. CDR3 nucleotides: TGTGCCAGCAGCGAGGGCGGGGGTTCCAACACTGAAGCTTTCTCT. Translation: CASSEGGGSNTEAFS.

In its sample, this clonotype was seen a few times. This chain uses TRBV6-5 with TRBJ2-7; no definite D call. This CDR3 region has 16 residues. Germline CDR1 is MNHEY and CDR2 is SVGAGI. Deletions cut 2 bases from V and 1 base from J, with 15 bases between. This CDR3 reads CASSYGSGLGSYEQYF. The CDR3 DNA reads as TGTGCCAGCAGTTACGGTTCGGGTCTGGGGTCCTACGAGCAGTACTTC.

The chain combines TRBV21-1 with TRBJ1-4. TRBV21-1 is a listed pseudogene. The CDR3 is 13 residues long. CDR3 sequence: CASSKAVEGKLFF. The CDR3 DNA follows: TGTGCCAGCAGCAAAGCGGTAGAGGGAAAACTGTTTTTT.

The chain has TRBV12-3 or TRBV12-4 and TRBJ2-7; D is undetermined. V was shortened by 6 bases and J by 5 bases, with 17 bases between the two germline ends. CDR3 size: 14 residues. In nucleotides, the CDR3 is TGTGCCAGCAGCCACACGACGGAGTCTAACGAGCAGTACTTC. Translation: CASSHTTESNEQYF.

This clonotype has just a few counts. V gene TRBV30 combines with J gene TRBJ2-1; TRBD2 matches 9 bases. This CDR3 spans 15 amino acids. CDR1 is GTSNPN and CDR2 is SVGIG in the germline V gene (reference sequence). V trimming: 5 bases; J trimming: 2 bases; junction bases outside the gene matches: 7. The CDR3 coding sequence is TGTGCCTGGGATGACCCTAGCGGGACCTACAATGAGCAGTTCTTC. It translates to CAWDDPSGTYNEQFF.

This clonotype showed up many times. This rearrangement joins TRBV28 to TRBJ1-3; 9 nucleotides agree with TRBD1. The ends lost 6 bases at V and 7 bases at J; junction bases unmatched: 10. Looked up from germline, CDR1 is MDHEN and CDR2 is SYDVKM. The CDR3 contains 15 residues. CDR3 coding DNA: TGTGCCAGCAGCCCACCGGGACAGGGTCGGAACACCATATATTTT. This encodes CASSPPGQGRNTIYF.

This clonotype has at least ten counts. The chain couples TRBV29-1 to TRBJ2-7; 9 bases align to TRBD2. The length of the CDR3 is 15 residues. V was clipped by 1 base and J by 4 bases; unmatched bases: 8. The germline gives CDR1 SQVTM, CDR2 ANQGSEA. CDR3 DNA sequence: TGCAGCGTTGAAGGGATCGGCGGGAGGGTTTACGAGCAGTACTTC. The encoded protein is CSVEGIGGRVYEQYF.

This clonotype was seen a handful of times. The V and J genes are TRBV28 and TRBJ2-1; 7 nucleotides agree with TRBD2. This CDR3 region has 15 residues. CDR1 and CDR2 (germline): MDHEN, SYDVKM. V trimming: 5 bases; J trimming: 4 bases; junction bases outside the gene matches: 8. The CDR3 bases are TGTGCCAGCAGTACCGGGACTACCGCTTACAATGAGCAGTTCTTC. Encoded protein: CASSTGTTAYNEQFF.